What follows are 28 T cell receptor beta chains derived from one specimen sequenced in a study of cytomegalovirus exposure and HLA in healthy donors. The PCR employed 60 Vbeta primers together with 13 Jbeta primers. Clones were read by immunoSEQ multiplex PCR, and TCRdb kept only the in-frame ones, dropping some. The sample records 95,000 to 130,000 clones, roughly 83% being singletons. Sample: PBMCs. The receptors derive from a man aged 25 to 40 in good health and CMV-seropositive.

The chain recombines TRBV6-5 with TRBJ2-3, with D possibly matching TRBD2 (5 bases). This CDR3 is built from 11 residues. Trimming cost V 5 bases and J 8 bases, with 8 bases left between them. Germline CDR1 reads MNHEY; CDR2 reads SVGAGI. This CDR3 reads CASSIGLTQYF. For the CDR3, the DNA is TGTGCCAGCAGTATAGGACTTACGCAGTATTTT.

This clone appeared once. The CDR3 here is CASSTRTAGTGELFF. In nucleotides, the CDR3 is TGTGCCAGCAGCACTCGAACCGCGGGCACCGGGGAGCTGTTTTTT. The chain uses TRBV9 and TRBJ2-2; TRBD2 might be the D (5 bases). V was pared by 4 bases and J by 4 bases, with 14 bases between. The V gene's germline CDR1 is SGDLS and CDR2 YYNGEE. The CDR3 totals 15 residues.

The CDR3 region has the DNA TGTGCCAGCAGGAATAGCGGGGGGCCCCATTTGAATACGCAGTATTTT. Its translation is CASRNSGGPHLNTQYF. The rearrangement joins TRBV2 to TRBJ2-3; 10 bases are a match to TRBD2. Per the germline V gene, CDR1 is SNHLY and CDR2 is FYNNEI. With 6 bases clipped from V and 7 bases from J, the junction kept 13 bases outside the gene matches. The CDR3 runs 16 residues.

This rearrangement joins TRBV11-3 to TRBJ2-1; 10 bases line up with TRBD2. The CDR3 totals 16 residues. Germline assignment: CDR1 SGHNT and CDR2 YENEEA. Losses at the gene ends were 5 bases for V and 6 bases for J; bases not matched to a gene: 10. The CDR3 region has the DNA TGTGCCAGCAGCGATATTAGCGGGGGGACCCCCAATGAGCAGTTCTTC. It is translated as CASSDISGGTPNEQFF.

In its sample, this clone was seen many times. V gene TRBV4-2 combines with J gene TRBJ2-2, with D perhaps matching TRBD1 (6 bases). Germline CDR1 and CDR2: LGHNA and YNFKEQ. This CDR3 is built from 15 residues. Trimming removed 1 base at V and 3 bases at J, with 9 bases between. The CDR3 sequence: CASSQGTADTGELFF. In DNA, the CDR3 is TGTGCCAGCAGCCAAGGGACAGCGGACACCGGGGAGCTGTTTTTT.

The chain carries TRBV9 and TRBJ1-6, with TRBD1 matching 8 bases. Germline values: CDR1 SGDLS, CDR2 YYNGEE. CDR3 length: 16 amino acids. V dropped 7 bases and J dropped 10; count of bases not matched to a gene: 16. CDR3 sequence reads: CASGKGGTGLSSPLHF. CDR3 DNA sequence: TGTGCCAGCGGAAAAGGGGGGACAGGTCTTTCATCACCCCTCCACTTT.

J is TRBJ2-2 and V is TRBV7-8; D unresolved. The V end lost 7 bases, the J end lost 6 bases, and 18 bases lay between the germline ends. The length of the CDR3 is 15 residues. Germline assignment: CDR1 SGHVS and CDR2 FQNEAQ. CDR3 in amino acids: CASKAERGKPGELFF. CDR3 in DNA: TGTGCCAGCAAAGCAGAGCGAGGAAAGCCCGGGGAGCTGTTTTTT. The whole variable domain, filled in from reference TRBV7-8 and TRBJ2-2, reads GAGVSQSPRYKVAKRGQDVALRCDPISGHVSLFWYQQALGQGPEFLTYFQNEAQLDKSGLPSDRFFAERPEGSVSTLKIQRTQQEDSAVYLCASKAERGKPGELFFGEGSRLTVL.

This chain uses TRBV2 with TRBJ2-1, with a tentative D call TRBD1 (5 bases). V lost 8 bases and J lost 0, with 8 bases in between. Germline lookup yields CDR1 SNHLY and CDR2 FYNNEI. The CDR3 runs 13 residues. CDR3 region: CASAQDSYNEQFF. The CDR3 nucleotides read TGTGCCAGCGCACAGGACTCCTACAATGAGCAGTTCTTC.

The chain recombines TRBV7-9 with TRBJ1-2; the match to TRBD1 covers 8 bases. The germline V gene encodes CDR1 SEHNR and CDR2 FQNEAQ (reference sequence). With V trimmed by 5 bases and J by 4 bases, 6 bases remained unmatched. CDR3 length equals 14 residues. For the CDR3, the DNA is TGTGCCAGCAGCCCGGGGACAGGAAGCTATGGCTACACCTTC. It is translated as CASSPGTGSYGYTF. Looking up the rest from reference TRBV7-9 and TRBJ1-2 gives the full variable domain: DTGVSQNPRHKITKRGQNVTFRCDPISEHNRLYWYRQTLGQGPEFLTYFQNEAQLEKSRLLSDRFSAERPKGSFSTLEIQRTEQGDSAMYLCASSPGTGSYGYTFGSGTRLTVV.

This clone was detected only once. The chain joins TRBV7-6 to TRBJ2-1; TRBD1 matches at 9 bases. The germline CDR1 and CDR2 sequences are SGHVS and FNYEAQ. The CDR3 sequence is 14 residues long. Trimming cost V 5 bases and J 5 bases; bases outside gene matches: 4. The CDR3: CASSGQGLNNEQFF. As DNA, the CDR3 is TGTGCCAGCAGCGGACAGGGGCTAAACAATGAGCAGTTCTTC.

The chain recombines TRBV5-4 with TRBJ1-3; D is unclear. Germline-derived CDR1 and CDR2 are SGHNT and YYREEE (reference sequence). Deletions cut 0 bases from V and 5 bases from J, with 6 bases between. The CDR3 is 13 residues long. The CDR3 reads CASSLDSRNTIYF. Written as DNA, the CDR3 is TGTGCCAGCAGCTTGGACAGTAGAAACACCATATATTTT.

V gene TRBV15 combines with J gene TRBJ1-6, with 7 positions matching TRBD1. J was trimmed by 3 bases and V by 8 bases; bases with no gene match: 10. Germline V lookup: CDR1 LNHNV, CDR2 YYDKDF (reference sequence). The CDR3 consists of 16 residues. The CDR3 loop is CATAEGRDSYNSPLHF. Here the CDR3 DNA reads TGTGCCACCGCCGAGGGAAGGGACAGCTATAATTCACCCCTCCACTTT.

This clone occurred once. The CDR3: CASSQMPGPGSTEAFF. Written as DNA, the CDR3 is TGTGCCAGCAGCCAGATGCCCGGGCCTGGGAGCACTGAAGCTTTCTTT. J is TRBJ1-1 and V is TRBV4-2; D remains unclear. Germline lookup yields CDR1 LGHNA and CDR2 YNFKEQ. Trimming left V 3 bases short and J 4 bases short, with 18 bases between. This CDR3 is built from 16 residues.

This clone showed up just a few times. The chain couples TRBV2 to TRBJ2-5; D might be TRBD2 (6 bases). Trimming left V 3 bases short and J 3 bases short, with 14 bases between. CDR1 and CDR2 (germline): SNHLY, FYNNEI. The CDR3 extends over 15 amino acids. As DNA, the CDR3 is TGTGCCAGCAGTGACAGTGACGGGGGTGAAGAGACCCAGTACTTC. Translating gives CASSDSDGGEETQYF.

The rearrangement joins TRBV7-9 to TRBJ1-2; no clear D. Germline CDR1 is SEHNR and CDR2 is FQNEAQ (reference sequence). V shed 7 bases and J shed 4 bases, with 7 bases lying between them. The CDR3 spans 11 residues. CDR3 DNA sequence: TGTGCCAGCACCCCTCCCTATGGCTACACCTTC. Translation: CASTPPYGYTF.

This rearrangement joins TRBV27 to TRBJ1-2, with 8 bases aligning to TRBD1. The CDR3 runs 17 residues. Germline V gives CDR1 MNHEY, CDR2 SMNVEV (reference sequence). V shed 8 bases and J 4 bases; nucleotides not matched to a gene: 18. Written as DNA, the CDR3 is TGTGCCAGCGGGCTTTTCGGACAGGGCCATCGAGGCTATGGCTACACCTTC. Protein product: CASGLFGQGHRGYGYTF.

The rearrangement uses TRBV6-5 and TRBJ2-2; tentative D call: TRBD2 (5 bases). The CDR3 is 14 residues long. The V end was cut by 1 base, the J end by 7 bases, with 10 bases between. CDR1 MNHEY and CDR2 SVGAGI come from the germline V gene. CDR3 region: CASSYLGSGGELFF. DNA for the CDR3: TGTGCCAGCAGTTACTTAGGGAGTGGCGGGGAGCTGTTTTTT.

The rearrangement links TRBV28 to TRBJ1-1; maybe TRBD1 (5 bases). Germline loops: CDR1 MDHEN, CDR2 SYDVKM. V lost 3 bases and J lost 12, with 23 bases in between. The CDR3 totals 15 residues. DNA of the CDR3: TGTGCCAGCAGTTTGCTGGAATTAGGAACCGGGGGGTCTTTCTTT. Residues: CASSLLELGTGGSFF.

The chain carries TRBV4-1 and TRBJ2-5, with 8 bases lining up with TRBD2. Judging by the DNA end, TRBJ2-7 fits better; the J call may be wrong. The CDR3 covers 16 residues. Germline V lookup: CDR1 MGHRA, CDR2 YSYEKL. The CDR3 here is CASSQSGGESSYEQYF. CDR3 bases: TGCGCCAGCAGCCAAAGCGGGGGTGAGAGCTCCTACGAGCAGTACTTC.

The chain uses TRBV2 and TRBJ2-5; TRBD2 matches at 10 bases. The CDR3 contains 13 residues. Germline V gene data show CDR1 as SNHLY and CDR2 as FYNNEI. The ends lost 6 bases at V and 4 bases at J; junction bases unmatched: 2. CDR3 loop: CASRWTSGETQYF. The CDR3 DNA reads as TGTGCCAGCAGATGGACTAGCGGAGAGACCCAGTACTTC.

The rearrangement links TRBV7-2 to TRBJ2-7, with D tentatively TRBD1 (6 bases). The CDR3 consists of 14 residues. Germline V lookup: CDR1 SGHTA, CDR2 FQGNSA. Trimming removed 3 bases from V and 2 bases from J, with 11 bases in between. DNA for the CDR3: TGTGCCAGCAGCTTTAGCCAGGGGCCCTACGAGCAGTACTTC. This sequence encodes CASSFSQGPYEQYF.

V and J are TRBV9 and TRBJ2-3; maybe TRBD2 (5 bases). The length of the CDR3 is 17 residues. CDR1 and CDR2 from the germline V gene are SGDLS and YYNGEE. With 3 bases removed from V and 6 bases from J, the gap between germline ends came to 23 bases. The CDR3 reads CASSAVISLGETDTQYF. CDR3 sequence (DNA): TGTGCCAGCAGCGCCGTGATTTCTTTGGGAGAGACTGATACGCAGTATTTT.

V gene TRBV6-5 combines with J gene TRBJ2-5; TRBD1 agrees at 11 bases. The J call is in doubt because the DNA end fits TRBJ2-7 better. The CDR3 length is 16 residues. Germline V gene lookup returns CDR1 MNHEY and CDR2 SVGAGI. In DNA, the CDR3 is TGTGCCAGCAGTTACTCAGGCGGGACAGGGGGGTACGAGCAGTACTTC. The encoded protein is CASSYSGGTGGYEQYF.

Only one count was recorded for this clone. The chain joins TRBV9 to TRBJ1-1; D is unclear. The V end lost 4 bases, the J end lost 1 base, and 8 bases lay between the germline ends. The CDR3 is 13 residues long. Per the germline V gene, CDR1 is SGDLS and CDR2 is YYNGEE. Here the CDR3 reads CASSLEGNTEAFF. As DNA, the CDR3 is TGTGCCAGCAGCCTCGAGGGGAACACTGAAGCTTTCTTT. Drawing the rest from reference TRBV9 and TRBJ1-1, the complete variable domain is DSGVTQTPKHLITATGQRVTLRCSPRSGDLSVYWYQQSLDQGLQFLIQYYNGEERAKGNILERFSAQQFPDLHSELNLSSLELGDSALYFCASSLEGNTEAFFGQGTRLTVV.

J is TRBJ1-2 and V is TRBV4-2, with D maybe TRBD1 (6 bases). This CDR3 spans 16 amino acids. The ends were cut back, 0 bases at V and 6 bases at J, with 17 bases in the middle. The germline V gene encodes CDR1 LGHNA and CDR2 YNFKEQ. The CDR3 reads CASSQDRLQGKNGYTF. CDR3 nucleotides: TGTGCCAGCAGCCAAGATCGCTTACAGGGAAAGAATGGCTACACCTTC.

J is TRBJ1-6 and V is TRBV5-1; the D gene is possibly TRBD1 (5 bases). The germline gives CDR1 SGHRS, CDR2 YFSETQ. There are 16 residues in the CDR3. The V end lost 0 bases, the J end lost 5 bases, and 12 bases lay between the germline ends. The CDR3 loop reads CASSLDWQGNNSPLHF. The CDR3 DNA is TGCGCCAGCAGCTTGGATTGGCAGGGCAATAATTCACCCCTCCACTTT.

V is TRBV15 and J is TRBJ2-7, with a weak D call TRBD2 (6 bases). Germline V CDR1 and CDR2: LNHNV, YYDKDF (reference sequence). V was shortened by 5 bases and J by 8 bases, with 22 bases between the two germline ends. The CDR3 contains 15 residues. CDR3 loop: CATSPSGGTLIKQYF. The CDR3, as DNA: TGTGCCACCAGCCCCTCCGGCGGGACCTTGATCAAGCAGTACTTC.

The chain employs TRBV7-8 and TRBJ2-5; 8 bases match TRBD2. Trimming at V came to 8 bases and at J to 4 bases, leaving 9 bases not matched to a gene. The CDR3 spans 14 residues. Germline V gene sequence: CDR1 SGHVS, CDR2 FQNEAQ. CDR3 loop: CASSQRESRETQYF. The CDR3 region has the DNA TGTGCCAGCTCCCAGCGGGAGTCACGAGAGACCCAGTACTTC.